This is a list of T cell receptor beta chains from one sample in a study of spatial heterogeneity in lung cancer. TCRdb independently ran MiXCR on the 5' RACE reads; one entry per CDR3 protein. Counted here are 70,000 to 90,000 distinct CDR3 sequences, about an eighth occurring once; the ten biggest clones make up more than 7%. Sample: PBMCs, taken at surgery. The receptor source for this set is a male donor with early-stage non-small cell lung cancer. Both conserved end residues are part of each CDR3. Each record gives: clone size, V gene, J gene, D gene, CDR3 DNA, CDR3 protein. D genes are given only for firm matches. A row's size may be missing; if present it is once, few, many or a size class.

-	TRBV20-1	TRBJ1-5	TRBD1	TGCAGTGCTAACGCCGGCACAGGGGACCAGCCCCAGCATTTT	CSANAGTGDQPQHF
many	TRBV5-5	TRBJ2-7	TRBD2	TGTGCCAGCAGCTTGGCTAGCGGGAGGTCGTACGAGCAGTACTTC	CASSLASGRSYEQYF
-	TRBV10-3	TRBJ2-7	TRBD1	TGTGCCATCAGTGTTGGACAGGGGACCTACGAGCAGTACTTC	CAISVGQGTYEQYF
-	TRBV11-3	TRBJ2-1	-	TGTGCCAGCAGCTTAGTTCCAGGCGAGCAGTTCTTC	CASSLVPGEQFF
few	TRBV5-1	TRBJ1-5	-	TGCGCCAGCAGCTTTGTTCCAGGGGCAAATCAGCCCCAGCATTTT	CASSFVPGANQPQHF
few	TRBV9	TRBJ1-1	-	TGTGCCAGCAGCGTAGGCAAGGGAGTGAACACTGAAGCTTTCTTT	CASSVGKGVNTEAFF
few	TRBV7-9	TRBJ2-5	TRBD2	TGTGCCAGCAGCCCCGGAGCGGGAGGGCAAGAGACCCAGTACTTC	CASSPGAGGQETQYF
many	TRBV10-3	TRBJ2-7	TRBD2	TGTGCCATCAGTAATGGGACTAGCGGGTACTTC	CAISNGTSGYF
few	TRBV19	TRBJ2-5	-	TGTGCCAGTAGTATAACCGACAGGTTCGAGACCCAGTACTTC	CASSITDRFETQYF
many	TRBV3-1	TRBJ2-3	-	TGTGCCAGCAGCCAAGAGGGCTCCGGGGACTCCACGCAGTATTTT	CASSQEGSGDSTQYF
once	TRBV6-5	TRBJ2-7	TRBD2	TGTGCCAGCAATTACTCGATCGGGGGGGCCACCTACGAGCAGTACTTC	CASNYSIGGATYEQYF
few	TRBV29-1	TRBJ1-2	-	TGCAGCGTTGAAGAGGGGAATCCGGTGTATGGCTACACCTTC	CSVEEGNPVYGYTF
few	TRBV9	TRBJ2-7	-	TGTGCCAGCAGCGTCCTAGGGACCCGAGGGGGCGAGCAGTACTTC	CASSVLGTRGGEQYF
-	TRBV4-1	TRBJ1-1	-	TGCGCCAGCAGCCCCGGGGGAAAGAACACTGAAGCTTTCTTT	CASSPGGKNTEAFF
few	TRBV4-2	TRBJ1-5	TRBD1	TGTGCCAGCAGCCAGTACGGGACAGGGAATCAGCCCCAGCATTTT	CASSQYGTGNQPQHF
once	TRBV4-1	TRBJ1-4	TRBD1	TGCGCCAGCAGCCAAGTGACAGGGGAAGGTGAAAAACTGTTTTTT	CASSQVTGEGEKLFF
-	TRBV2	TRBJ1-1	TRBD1	TGTGCCAGCAGGGAACAGGGGAGCGGTGAAGCTTTCTTT	CASREQGSGEAFF
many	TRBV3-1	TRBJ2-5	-	TGTGCCAGCAGCCAAGCTGGGGGCGGTTTTGAGGGCTACTTC	CASSQAGGGFEGYF
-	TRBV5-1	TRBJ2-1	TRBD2	TGCGCCAGCAGCTACGGGACTACAAACAATGAGCAGTTCTTC	CASSYGTTNNEQFF
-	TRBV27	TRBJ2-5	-	TGTGCCAGCAGTTTATCGCGAGGGGGGCAAGAGACCCAGTACTTC	CASSLSRGGQETQYF